This T cell receptor beta chain was recovered during a study of T-cell memory formation after mild COVID-19 (dated by TCRdb to about 2021). General notes on the study: TCR sequence clusters from the two donors were largely donor specific. T-cell clones expanding and contracting after mild COVID-19 in a couple of donors were tracked by longitudinal TCRalpha and TCRbeta repertoire sequencing. The cohort was made up of two young adult volunteers, one female and one male, who were previously healthy. Study-wide conclusions, independent of this receptor: Only a couple of mild cases were covered by the study, and larger cohorts that include severe cases with pre-infection samples were considered necessary. Some responding clones were found in pre-infection memory, which suggests that pre-existing cross-reactive memory T cells took part in the SARS-CoV-2 response. SARS-CoV-2 specificity of the second-wave clones peaking on day 37 was not confirmed. Contracting CD4+ clones were located mainly in the CM and EM memory subsets, whereas CD8+ clones were found to be enriched in EMRA. Clones contracting from day 15 to 85 had balanced CD4/CD8 phenotypes, while a second wave expanding from day 15 to 37 was biased towards CD4+.

Sequences SNHLY (CDR1) and FYNNEI (CDR2) are obtained from the germline V gene. Its CDR3 holds 15 amino acids, cysteine through phenylalanine. The sequence is cut down to CDR3 DNA, 45 bases in frame from base 1. V is cut by 1 base and J by 4 bases, and the space between the germline ends is 13 bases. Turning to this clonotype: Its antigen is still unknown. Base qualities were left out, and no much larger clone turns up one base away.

For sequencing, an Illumina NovaSeq 6000 was employed. TCRalpha and TCRbeta cDNA libraries were constructed by 5'RACE with constant-segment primers, with sample barcodes and unique molecular identifiers being introduced. Trizol reagent was used to extract RNA from every sample. Amplification of the libraries took two PCR steps, and the second step added a second sample barcode plus Illumina TruSeq adapters. Sequencing of libraries was performed on an Illumina NovaSeq with 2 x 150 bp paired-end reads. The published analysis was carried out like this. The reads were demultiplexed and collapsed into UMI-guided consensus sequences using migec v1.2.7. Using mixcr v2.1.11, the UMI consensuses were aligned to TRA and TRB V and J templates and assembled into clonotypes. Clonotypes were classified as expanded or contracted when called significant by both edgeR and NoisET, with noise models trained on biological replicates. For edgeR calls, a false discovery rate-adjusted p below 0.01 and a log2 fold-change threshold of 1 were applied. PCA with hierarchical clustering of max-normalized trajectories of the 1000 most abundant clonotypes was used as exploratory dynamics analysis. Separately sequenced CD4+ and CD8+ repertoires were used to assign a CD4 or CD8 phenotype to each responding clone. The public reads were quality trimmed at Q25 with fastp and then assembled into clones with MiXCR by TCRdb, keeping productive beta chains. Each CDR3 protein gets just one entry, which takes the most common genes and DNA from the rows behind it. TCRdb's processing, not the study's, gives the V and J calls here. For this sample there are about 110,000 distinct CDR3 sequences; 12% appear just once. Of the sample, 25% to 35% falls within the top ten clones.

Ficoll-Paque density gradient centrifugation was the method used to isolate PBMCs. The material sequenced was PBMCs or a T cell subset sorted from them (not recorded which). This chain is built from TRBV2 and TRBJ1-1, with TRBD1 as a weak D call on 5 bases. The receptor's source is an adult woman who had mild COVID-19 (a few samples of this study predate the infection). The sample titles of this study are shuffled in the database, so cell type and time point are left out; the donor was told from shared clones. The DNA reads as follows: TGTGCCAGCAGTGAAGGAGGCGGGGGGGGCACTGAAGCTTTCTTT. This yields the protein CASSEGGGGGTEAFF.